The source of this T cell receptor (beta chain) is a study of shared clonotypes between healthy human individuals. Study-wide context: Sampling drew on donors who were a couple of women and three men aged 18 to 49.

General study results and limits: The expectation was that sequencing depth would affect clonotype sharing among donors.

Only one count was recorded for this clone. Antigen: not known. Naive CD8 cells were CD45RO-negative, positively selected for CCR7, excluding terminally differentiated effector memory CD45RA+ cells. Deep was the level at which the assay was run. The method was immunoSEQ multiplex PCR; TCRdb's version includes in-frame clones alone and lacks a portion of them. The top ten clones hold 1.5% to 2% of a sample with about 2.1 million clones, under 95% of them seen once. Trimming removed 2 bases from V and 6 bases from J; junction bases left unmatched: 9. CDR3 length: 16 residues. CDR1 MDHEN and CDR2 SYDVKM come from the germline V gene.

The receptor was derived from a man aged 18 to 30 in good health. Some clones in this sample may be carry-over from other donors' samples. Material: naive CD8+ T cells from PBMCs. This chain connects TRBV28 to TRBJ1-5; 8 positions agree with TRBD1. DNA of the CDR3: TGTGCCAGCAGTTTAAGGAACAGGGGGTTTAGTCAGCCCCAGCATTTT. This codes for CASSLRNRGFSQPQHF.